This T cell receptor beta chain was captured in a study of technical replicates of blood from a handful of donors. The data were produced by immunoSEQ multiplex PCR, yet TCRdb's version contains in-frame clones alone and is incomplete. Of 85,000 to 90,000 clones in the sample, roughly 90% were seen once. The CDR3 length is 14 residues. CDR1 and CDR2 from the germline V gene are SNHLY and FYNNEI. V lost 3 bases, J lost 4 bases, and 13 bases lay in between. This chain joins TRBV2 and TRBJ2-7; D unresolved. Sequenced: T cells isolated from PBMCs. The sequence came from a human donor in good health. DNA for the CDR3: TGTGCCAGCAGTGACGCCAGCGAAACTTACGAGCAGTACTTC. Encoded protein: CASSDASETYEQYF.